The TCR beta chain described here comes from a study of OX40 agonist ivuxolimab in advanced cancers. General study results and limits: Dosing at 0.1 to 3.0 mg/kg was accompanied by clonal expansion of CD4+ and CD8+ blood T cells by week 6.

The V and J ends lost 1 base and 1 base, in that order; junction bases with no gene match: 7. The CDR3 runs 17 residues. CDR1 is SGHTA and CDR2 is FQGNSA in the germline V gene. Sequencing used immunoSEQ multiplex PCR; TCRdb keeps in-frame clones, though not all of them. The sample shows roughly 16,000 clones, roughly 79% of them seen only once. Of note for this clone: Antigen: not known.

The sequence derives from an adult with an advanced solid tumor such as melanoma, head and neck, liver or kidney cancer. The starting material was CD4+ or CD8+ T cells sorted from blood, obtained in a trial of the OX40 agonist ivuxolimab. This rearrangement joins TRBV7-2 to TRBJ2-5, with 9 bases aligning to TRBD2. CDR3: CASSLGGLAGPQETQYF. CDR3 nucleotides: TGTGCCAGCAGCTTAGGGGGTCTAGCGGGGCCCCAAGAGACCCAGTACTTC. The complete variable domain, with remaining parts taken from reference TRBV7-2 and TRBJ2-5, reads GAGVSQSPSNKVTEKGKDVELRCDPISGHTALYWYRQSLGQGLEFLIYFQGNSAPDKSGLPSDRFSAERTGGSVSTLTIQRTQQEDSAVYLCASSLGGLAGPQETQYFGPGTRLLVL.